This is a list of T cell receptor beta chains from one sample in a study of a mutant IDH1 vaccine in newly diagnosed glioma. This table comes from immunoSEQ multiplex PCR, and its TCRdb copy is limited to in-frame clones, with some not included. The sample has 20,000 or so clones, almost 85% seen once; the top ten hold 2.8%. No cognate antigen is known for these TCRs. The material sequenced was PBMCs, taken from a glioma patient whose treatment included an IDH1 peptide vaccine. These receptors all come from a man aged 35-49 years with glioma. Both conserved end residues are part of each CDR3. The order of the fields is CDR3 protein, CDR3 DNA, clone size, D gene, V gene, J gene. D genes are given only for firm matches. Some rows mark clone size as missing; the rest say once, few, many or name a class of expanded clone.

CDR3: CASSPPTSGAANTDTQYF; DNA: TGTGCCAGCAGCCCCCCGACTTCTGGCGCAGCCAACACAGATACGCAGTATTTT; size: -; D: -; V: TRBV4-2; J: TRBJ2-3
CDR3: CASSVSGTGGREQYF; DNA: TGCGCCAGCAGCGTTTCCGGGACAGGGGGCCGCGAGCAGTACTTC; size: -; D: TRBD1; V: TRBV4-1; J: TRBJ2-7
CDR3: CASSLTVNTEAFF; DNA: TGTGCCAGCAGCTTAACGGTGAACACTGAAGCTTTCTTT; size: -; D: -; V: TRBV7-3; J: TRBJ1-1
CDR3: CASSPPQGADTQYF; DNA: TGTGCCAGCTCACCACCACAGGGTGCCGATACGCAGTATTTT; size: -; D: -; V: TRBV18; J: TRBJ2-3
CDR3: CASSKNTGELFF; DNA: TGTGCCAGTAGTAAGAACACCGGGGAGCTGTTTTTT; size: -; D: -; V: TRBV19; J: TRBJ2-2
CDR3: CAGETGESGNTIYF; DNA: TGTGCCGGAGAGACAGGGGAGTCTGGAAACACCATATATTTT; size: -; D: TRBD1; V: TRBV6-1; J: TRBJ1-3
CDR3: CASSYIEGDTQYF; DNA: TGTGCCAGCAGTTACATCGAGGGAGATACGCAGTATTTT; size: once; D: -; V: TRBV27; J: TRBJ2-3
CDR3: CSVEARPGANVLTF; DNA: TGCAGCGTTGAAGCCAGGCCTGGGGCCAACGTCCTGACTTTC; size: -; D: -; V: TRBV29-1; J: TRBJ2-6
CDR3: CASSLYGGEAFF; DNA: TGTGCCAGCAGCTTGTATGGGGGGGAAGCTTTCTTT; size: few; D: -; V: TRBV7-6; J: TRBJ1-1
CDR3: CASSRQGAEETQYF; DNA: TGTGCCAGCAGCCGACAGGGGGCGGAAGAGACCCAGTACTTC; size: few; D: TRBD1; V: TRBV5-4; J: TRBJ2-5
CDR3: CAISETNEKLFF; DNA: TGTGCCATCAGTGAAACTAATGAAAAACTGTTTTTT; size: once; D: -; V: TRBV10-3; J: TRBJ1-4
CDR3: CASSEEQSGGYEQYF; DNA: TGTGCCAGCAGTGAAGAACAGTCAGGGGGCTACGAGCAGTACTTC; size: -; D: TRBD1; V: TRBV6-1; J: TRBJ2-7
CDR3: CASTRTGEAREQYF; DNA: TGTGCCAGTACCCGGACAGGGGAGGCTCGCGAGCAGTACTTC; size: once; D: TRBD1; V: TRBV19; J: TRBJ2-7
CDR3: CASSQEVPSNEQFF; DNA: TGCGCCAGCAGCCAAGAGGTGCCAAGCAATGAGCAGTTCTTC; size: -; D: -; V: TRBV4-3; J: TRBJ2-1
CDR3: CASSDTSTGTDTQYF; DNA: TGCGCCAGCAGTGATACTAGCACGGGCACAGATACGCAGTATTTT; size: -; D: -; V: TRBV10-2; J: TRBJ2-3
CDR3: CASSLGGSIYEQYF; DNA: TGCGCCAGCAGCTTAGGCGGGAGTATCTACGAGCAGTACTTC; size: -; D: TRBD2; V: TRBV5-1; J: TRBJ2-7
CDR3: CAIRADQETQYF; DNA: TGTGCCATCAGAGCGGACCAAGAGACCCAGTACTTC; size: -; D: -; V: TRBV10-3; J: TRBJ2-5
CDR3: CASSLDSDPSYEQYF; DNA: TGTGCCAGCAGCTTGGACTCAGATCCCTCCTACGAGCAGTACTTC; size: -; D: -; V: TRBV5-4; J: TRBJ2-7
CDR3: CASSLADRGRVETQYF; DNA: TGCGCCAGCAGCTTGGCGGACAGGGGGCGCGTAGAGACCCAGTACTTC; size: once; D: TRBD1; V: TRBV5-1; J: TRBJ2-5
CDR3: CASSRPESDTQYF; DNA: TGTGCCAGCAGCCGACCCGAGTCAGATACGCAGTATTTT; size: -; D: -; V: TRBV11-1; J: TRBJ2-3
CDR3: CASSLVGRGPYNEQFF; DNA: TGTGCCAGCAGCTTGGTAGGCAGGGGGCCTTACAATGAGCAGTTCTTC; size: -; D: TRBD1; V: TRBV5-8; J: TRBJ2-1
CDR3: CASSFGQMNTEAFF; DNA: TGTGCCAGTAGCTTTGGACAGATGAACACTGAAGCTTTCTTT; size: -; D: -; V: TRBV19; J: TRBJ1-1
CDR3: CASSPFTDTQYF; DNA: TGTGCCAGCAGTCCCTTCACAGATACGCAGTATTTT; size: -; D: -; V: TRBV27; J: TRBJ2-3
CDR3: CASSLGDTQYF; DNA: TGTGCCAGCAGCTTGGGAGATACGCAGTATTTT; size: once; D: -; V: TRBV11-2; J: TRBJ2-3
CDR3: CASSSDRGSGNTIYF; DNA: TGTGCCAGCAGCTCGGACAGGGGCTCTGGAAACACCATATATTTT; size: -; D: TRBD1; V: TRBV7-9; J: TRBJ1-3
CDR3: CANPQWRGLAGASYEQYF; DNA: TGTGCCAACCCACAATGGCGGGGACTAGCGGGAGCCTCCTACGAGCAGTACTTC; size: -; D: TRBD2; V: TRBV28; J: TRBJ2-7
CDR3: CASSLAGGDTQYF; DNA: TGTGCCAGCAGTCTGGCAGGGGGGGATACGCAGTATTTT; size: once; D: -; V: TRBV28; J: TRBJ2-3
CDR3: CASGGGLAGADTQYF; DNA: TGTGCCAGCGGGGGAGGACTAGCGGGAGCAGATACGCAGTATTTT; size: -; D: TRBD2; V: TRBV2; J: TRBJ2-3
CDR3: CASSQASWDTQYF; DNA: TGCGCCAGCAGCCAAGCCTCTTGGGATACGCAGTATTTT; size: -; D: -; V: TRBV4-3; J: TRBJ2-3
CDR3: CASSPVGQGGGYTF; DNA: TGTGCCAGCTCACCGGTGGGACAGGGAGGTGGCTACACCTTC; size: few; D: TRBD1; V: TRBV18; J: TRBJ1-2
CDR3: CASSLLATGGTVNTEAFF; DNA: TGTGCCAGCAGTTTATTAGCCACGGGCGGGACAGTGAACACTGAAGCTTTCTTT; size: -; D: TRBD1; V: TRBV27; J: TRBJ1-1
CDR3: CASSLGGALGNQPQHF; DNA: TGCGCCAGCAGCTTGGGGGGGGCGCTAGGCAATCAGCCCCAGCATTTT; size: -; D: -; V: TRBV5-1; J: TRBJ1-5
CDR3: CASSLEGAIYGYTF; DNA: TGCGCCAGCAGCTTGGAAGGGGCCATCTATGGCTACACCTTC; size: few; D: -; V: TRBV5-1; J: TRBJ1-2
CDR3: CASSYLGGVGDRSYEQYF; DNA: TGTGCCAGCAGTTACCTTGGGGGGGTGGGGGATCGGTCCTACGAGCAGTACTTC; size: -; D: TRBD2; V: TRBV27; J: TRBJ2-7
CDR3: CASSSPGLAGHNEQFF; DNA: TGTGCCAGCAGTTCCCCAGGTTTAGCGGGACACAATGAGCAGTTCTTC; size: -; D: TRBD2; V: TRBV6-5; J: TRBJ2-1
CDR3: CAIRGGQDTEAFF; DNA: TGTGCCATCAGAGGCGGACAGGACACTGAAGCTTTCTTT; size: few; D: TRBD1; V: TRBV10-3; J: TRBJ1-1
CDR3: CSAAGIEAFF; DNA: TGCAGCGCGGCAGGGATCGAAGCTTTCTTT; size: few; D: -; V: TRBV29-1; J: TRBJ1-1
CDR3: CASSDYTQYF; DNA: TGTGCCAGCAGTGATTATACGCAGTATTTT; size: -; D: -; V: TRBV25-1; J: TRBJ2-3
CDR3: CASSYSGRTNEKLFF; DNA: TGTGCCAGCAGTTACTCGGGCAGGACTAATGAAAAACTGTTTTTT; size: -; D: -; V: TRBV6-5; J: TRBJ1-4
CDR3: CASTSSNTEAFF; DNA: TGTGCCAGCACCAGTTCGAACACTGAAGCTTTCTTT; size: few; D: -; V: TRBV28; J: TRBJ1-1
CDR3: CASSLGGVRTDTQYF; DNA: TGTGCCAGCAGCCTGGGGGGGGTCCGAACAGATACGCAGTATTTT; size: -; D: TRBD2; V: TRBV5-4; J: TRBJ2-3
CDR3: CASSAIDSNYGYTF; DNA: TGTGCCAGCAGCGCCATTGACAGTAACTATGGCTACACCTTC; size: -; D: -; V: TRBV5-4; J: TRBJ1-2
CDR3: CASATGLTGANVLTF; DNA: TGCGCCAGCGCCACGGGGTTAACTGGGGCCAACGTCCTGACTTTC; size: -; D: -; V: TRBV5-1; J: TRBJ2-6
CDR3: CASSSGTGGNQPQHF; DNA: TGTGCCAGCTCTTCCGGGACAGGGGGCAATCAGCCCCAGCATTTT; size: -; D: TRBD1; V: TRBV18; J: TRBJ1-5
CDR3: CASSPSSHTQYF; DNA: TGTGCCAGCAGTCCGAGCTCACATACGCAGTATTTT; size: -; D: -; V: TRBV2; J: TRBJ2-3
CDR3: CASSPAGLAVYNEQFF; DNA: TGCGCCAGCAGCCCGGCCGGACTAGCGGTTTACAATGAGCAGTTCTTC; size: -; D: TRBD2; V: TRBV4-1; J: TRBJ2-1
CDR3: CASSPPYRGREQYF; DNA: TGTGCCAGCTCACCACCTTACAGGGGAAGGGAGCAGTACTTC; size: -; D: TRBD1; V: TRBV18; J: TRBJ2-7
CDR3: CASRGQGAGGELFF; DNA: TGTGCCAGCAGGGGACAGGGGGCTGGGGGGGAGCTGTTTTTT; size: -; D: TRBD1; V: TRBV2; J: TRBJ2-2
CDR3: CASSSPTDTSSYNEQFF; DNA: TGTGCCAGCAGCTCACCGACGGACACAAGCTCCTACAATGAGCAGTTCTTC; size: -; D: -; V: TRBV7-9; J: TRBJ2-1